Each of the 21 T cell receptor beta chains below was sequenced from the same sample in a study of OX40 agonist ivuxolimab in advanced cancers. The table came from immunoSEQ multiplex PCR; TCRdb's copy has only in-frame clones and leaves some out. The sample consists of about 60,000 clones, roughly nine tenths of them appearing once. This specimen consisted of CD4+ or CD8+ T cells sorted from blood, obtained in a trial of the OX40 agonist ivuxolimab. The receptors were sampled from an adult with an advanced solid tumor such as melanoma, head and neck, liver or kidney cancer.

This clone appeared once. This chain uses TRBV7-8 with TRBJ2-1; 8 positions agree with TRBD1. With 5 bases clipped from V and 4 bases from J, the junction kept 13 bases outside the gene matches. This CDR3 spans 17 amino acids. Germline CDR1 and CDR2: SGHVS and FQNEAQ. In DNA, the CDR3 is TGTGCCAGCAGCCAGGGGGCAGGGACTCCTAGTTACAATGAGCAGTTCTTC. Translating it yields CASSQGAGTPSYNEQFF.

This clone was seen a single time. V is TRBV7-3 and J is TRBJ2-2; D unresolved. The length of the CDR3 is 16 residues. CDR1 and CDR2 (germline): SGHTA, FQGTGA. Trimming shortened V by 4 bases and J by 6 bases, and 18 bases separated the two germline ends. Here the CDR3 reads CASSSFGQFNAGELFF. The CDR3 DNA reads as TGTGCCAGCAGCTCATTCGGGCAGTTTAACGCCGGGGAGCTGTTTTTT.

This clone has a single count. The J gene is TRBJ2-7, the V gene TRBV6-1; D not resolved. The V gene lost 1 base and the J gene lost 5 bases, with 12 bases spanning the gap. CDR1 MNHNS and CDR2 SASEGT come from the germline V gene. This CDR3 contains 14 residues. This chain's CDR3 is CASSEGSGTDEQYF. The CDR3 region has the DNA TGTGCCAGCAGTGAAGGGTCGGGCACCGACGAGCAGTACTTC.

This CDR3 reads CASSPPAGQNQKTQYF. Here the CDR3 DNA reads TGTGCCAGCAGCCCACCAGCGGGGCAGAATCAGAAGACCCAGTACTTC. The chain combines TRBV4-2 with TRBJ2-5; 7 bases line up with TRBD2. The length of the CDR3 is 16 residues. Germline trimming cut 4 bases from V and 6 bases from J; bases unmatched to any gene: 14. In germline, CDR1 is LGHNA, CDR2 YNFKEQ.

J is TRBJ2-7 and V is TRBV5-4; 7 bases map to TRBD1. Germline trimming cut 4 bases from V and 0 bases from J; bases unmatched to any gene: 7. Germline V CDR1 and CDR2: SGHNT, YYREEE (reference sequence). The CDR3 extends over 15 amino acids. CDR3 in amino acids: CASSRGQEPSYEQYF. CDR3 DNA: TGTGCCAGCAGCCGCGGACAGGAACCCTCCTACGAGCAGTACTTC. Based on the CDR3 plus reference TRBV5-4 and TRBJ2-7, the full variable domain is ETGVTQSPTHLIKTRGQQVTLRCSSQSGHNTVSWYQQALGQGPQFIFQYYREEENGRGNFPPRFSGLQFPNYSSELNVNALELDDSALYLCASSRGQEPSYEQYFGPGTRLTVT.

The chain is built from TRBV7-9 and TRBJ2-5, with 8 positions matching TRBD2. CDR3 length equals 15 residues. The germline V gene has CDR1 SEHNR and CDR2 FQNEAQ (reference sequence). Losses at the gene ends were 1 base for V and 0 bases for J; bases not matched to a gene: 1. In nucleotides, the CDR3 is TGTGCCAGCAGCTTAGGAGCGGGGGACCAAGAGACCCAGTACTTC. This gives the protein CASSLGAGDQETQYF.

J is TRBJ1-5 and V is TRBV19; a weak D match, TRBD1 (5 bases). From germline, CDR1 is LNHDA and CDR2 SQIVND (reference sequence). V lost 3 bases and J 3 bases, leaving 9 bases between the germline ends. This CDR3 is 14 amino acids long. CDR3 in DNA: TGTGCCAGTAGTATGGGGGGGGACAATCAGCCCCAGCATTTT. Protein product: CASSMGGDNQPQHF.

The gene calls are TRBV5-4 and TRBJ2-3; the match to TRBD2 covers 7 bases. This CDR3 region has 16 residues. Germline V lookup: CDR1 SGHNT, CDR2 YYREEE (reference sequence). V trimming: 4 bases; J trimming: 3 bases; junction bases outside the gene matches: 11. For the CDR3, the DNA is TGTGCCAGCAGCCTGGGGGGAGGGCCCTCTACAGATACGCAGTATTTT. Residues: CASSLGGGPSTDTQYF.

The chain employs TRBV4-1 and TRBJ2-3, with 8 bases lining up with TRBD2. CDR3 length: 16 residues. V was clipped by 0 bases and J by 4 bases; unmatched bases: 6. The germline V gene encodes CDR1 MGHRA and CDR2 YSYEKL. The CDR3 is CASSQDIGLAADTQYF. In DNA form, the CDR3 reads TGCGCCAGCAGCCAAGATATAGGACTAGCAGCAGATACGCAGTATTTT.

The V gene is TRBV9, the J gene TRBJ1-3; D not certain. V was clipped by 0 bases and J by 0 bases, with 7 bases between them. CDR3 length: 15 amino acids. Germline V gene sequence: CDR1 SGDLS, CDR2 YYNGEE. The chain's CDR3 is CASSVGTASGNTIYF. CDR3 coding DNA: TGTGCCAGCAGCGTAGGGACCGCCTCTGGAAACACCATATATTTT.

This CDR3 reads CAWSAGQGVYTF. CDR3 bases: TGTGCCTGGAGTGCAGGACAGGGAGTCTACACCTTC. The chain uses TRBV30 and TRBJ1-2; 8 positions agree with TRBD1. In germline, CDR1 is GTSNPN, CDR2 SVGIG (reference sequence). Trimming cost V 1 base and J 10 bases; bases outside gene matches: 5. This CDR3 is built from 12 residues.

The V gene is TRBV19, the J gene TRBJ2-2; no clear D gene. V was trimmed by 3 bases and J by 3 bases, leaving 8 bases between them. This CDR3 comprises 14 residues. Germline CDR1 is LNHDA and CDR2 is SQIVND (reference sequence). The DNA of the CDR3 is TGTGCCAGTAGTATGAGAAAATACACCGGGGAGCTGTTTTTT. Its translation: CASSMRKYTGELFF. Looking up the rest from reference TRBV19 and TRBJ2-2 gives the full variable domain: DGGITQSPKYLFRKEGQNVTLSCEQNLNHDAMYWYRQDPGQGLRLIYYSQIVNDFQKGDIAEGYSVSREKKESFPLTVTSAQKNPTAFYLCASSMRKYTGELFFGEGSRLTVL.

J is TRBJ2-7 and V is TRBV2; 7 nucleotides match TRBD1. The germline CDR1 and CDR2 sequences are SNHLY and FYNNEI. V dropped 4 bases and J dropped 2; count of bases not matched to a gene: 2. The CDR3 spans 13 residues. The CDR3 reads CASSGQGTYEQYF. The CDR3 coding sequence is TGTGCCAGCAGTGGACAGGGTACCTACGAGCAGTACTTC.

V gene TRBV7-2 combines with J gene TRBJ1-4; no firm D call. V lost 5 bases and J lost 7, with 17 bases in between. CDR1 is SGHTA, CDR2 FQGNSA, per germline. CDR3 length: 15 amino acids. CDR3 amino acids: CASSPSGAAGEKLFF. The CDR3 bases are TGTGCCAGCAGCCCCTCGGGCGCCGCGGGTGAAAAACTGTTTTTT.

The V gene is TRBV2, the J gene TRBJ2-5, with D possibly TRBD1 on 6 matching bases. This CDR3 has 15 residues. Trimming took off 4 bases at V and 5 bases at J, with 17 bases between the two ends. Per germline, CDR1 SNHLY and CDR2 FYNNEI. CDR3 region: CASSARQEPGETQYF. In DNA form, the CDR3 reads TGTGCCAGCAGTGCCCGACAGGAACCGGGGGAGACCCAGTACTTC.

The chain employs TRBV2 and TRBJ2-7; 8 nucleotides agree with TRBD1. This CDR3 is 15 amino acids long. Germline CDR1 SNHLY, CDR2 FYNNEI. After removal of 6 bases from V and 2 bases from J, the junction contained 9 bases not matched to a gene. The CDR3 here is CASREYPDRAYEQYF. CDR3 in DNA: TGTGCCAGCAGAGAGTACCCGGACAGGGCCTACGAGCAGTACTTC. Supplemented by reference TRBV2 and TRBJ2-7, the full variable domain reads EPEVTQTPSHQVTQMGQEVILRCVPISNHLYFYWYRQILGQKVEFLVSFYNNEISEKSEIFDDQFSVERPDGSNFTLKIRSTKLEDSAMYFCASREYPDRAYEQYFGPGTRLTVT.

This clone was seen only once. The CDR3 coding sequence is TGTGCCAGCAGTGGGGGGGCTCTCATGAACACTGAAGCTTTCTTT. This encodes CASSGGALMNTEAFF. J is TRBJ1-1 and V is TRBV27; a weak D match, TRBD1 (6 bases). Trimming pared 5 bases from V and 0 bases from J, leaving 13 bases between. The CDR3 runs to 15 residues. Germline loops: CDR1 MNHEY, CDR2 SMNVEV (reference sequence).

This clone showed up just once. The rearrangement joins TRBV7-3 to TRBJ2-7, with TRBD1 matching over 8 bases. CDR1 is SGHTA, CDR2 FQGTGA, per germline. The CDR3 loop spans 15 amino acids. Germline trimming cut 2 bases from V and 2 bases from J; bases unmatched to any gene: 5. CDR3 coding DNA: TGTGCCAGCAGCTTAGGTCCAGGGGGCACCTACGAGCAGTACTTC. It specifies CASSLGPGGTYEQYF. Full variable domain (outside the CDR3, taken from reference TRBV7-3 and TRBJ2-7): GAGVSQTPSNKVTEKGKYVELRCDPISGHTALYWYRQSLGQGPEFLIYFQGTGAADDSGLPNDRFFAVRPEGSVSTLKIQRTERGDSAVYLCASSLGPGGTYEQYFGPGTRLTVT.

This chain uses TRBV7-5 with TRBJ2-5; the table's D call, TRBD1, has no DNA check behind it. TRBV7-5 is classified as a pseudogene. This CDR3 is built from 17 residues. The CDR3 here is CARSFGTGLAPQETQYF. CDR3 nucleotide sequence: TGTGCCAGAAGCTTTGGGACAGGGTTAGCGCCCCAAGAGACCCAGTACTTC.

The rearrangement uses TRBV29-1 and TRBJ2-7; possible D gene TRBD1, 5 bases. V was pared by 8 bases and J by 7 bases, with 18 bases between. Germline V CDR1 and CDR2: SQVTM, ANQGSEA. The CDR3 sequence is 12 residues long. CDR3 in DNA: TGCAGCATTAGTGAGGACACCCGGGAGCAGTACTTC. Its protein is CSISEDTREQYF.

The J gene is TRBJ2-7, the V gene TRBV7-2; D call uncertain. The CDR3 contains 12 residues. Deletions cut 5 bases from V and 6 bases from J, with 11 bases between. CDR1 is SGHTA, CDR2 FQGNSA, per germline. CDR3 sequence (DNA): TGTGCCAGCAGCCCCGTGTCAGTCGAGCAGTACTTC. Translating gives CASSPVSVEQYF. Complete variable domain (other parts from reference TRBV7-2 and TRBJ2-7): GAGVSQSPSNKVTEKGKDVELRCDPISGHTALYWYRQSLGQGLEFLIYFQGNSAPDKSGLPSDRFSAERTGGSVSTLTIQRTQQEDSAVYLCASSPVSVEQYFGPGTRLTVT.